The rows below give T cell receptor beta chains drawn from one sample of a study of graft-versus-host responses after intestinal transplantation. Their antigens are not known. Clones were sequenced by immunoSEQ multiplex PCR, and TCRdb holds only the in-frame ones, with some missing. In the table there are about 97,000 clones, 92% of which are singletons. The sequenced sample was unstimulated CD8+ T cells sorted from spleen or lymph node cells, obtained before transplant. These receptors were taken from a human donor who was the organ donor for an intestinal transplant. The CDR3 runs from the conserved cysteine through the conserved F or W. The D gene is left open where the match is weak. Size tells how often a clone was seen (once, few, many) or the class of an expanded clone, and some rows leave it out.

j_gene: TRBJ1-2; abundance: NA; v_gene: TRBV6-5; d_gene: TRBD1; CDR3aa: CASSSGTGTNYGYTF; CDR3nt: TGTGCCAGCAGTTCGGGGACAGGGACAAACTATGGCTACACCTTC
j_gene: TRBJ2-2; abundance: NA; v_gene: TRBV7-8; d_gene: TRBD1; CDR3aa: CASSARQGANTGELFF; CDR3nt: TGTGCCAGCAGCGCGAGACAGGGGGCGAACACCGGGGAGCTGTTTTTT
j_gene: TRBJ2-2; abundance: NA; v_gene: TRBV30; d_gene: NA; CDR3aa: CAWSVQGGTGELFF; CDR3nt: TGTGCCTGGAGTGTACAGGGCGGCACCGGGGAGCTGTTTTTT
j_gene: TRBJ1-1; abundance: NA; v_gene: TRBV5-8; d_gene: NA; CDR3aa: CASSFGEGLNTEAFF; CDR3nt: TGTGCCAGCAGCTTCGGGGAGGGATTGAACACTGAAGCTTTCTTT
j_gene: TRBJ2-7; abundance: NA; v_gene: TRBV11-3; d_gene: TRBD1; CDR3aa: CASRPTGGKVHEQYF; CDR3nt: TGTGCCAGCAGGCCGACAGGGGGCAAGGTCCACGAGCAGTACTTC
j_gene: TRBJ1-2; abundance: NA; v_gene: TRBV6-7; d_gene: NA; CDR3aa: CASSYPSRRGVGGYTF; CDR3nt: TGTGCCAGCAGTTACCCTTCCCGCAGGGGCGTTGGTGGCTACACCTTC
j_gene: TRBJ1-2; abundance: few; v_gene: TRBV6-5; d_gene: NA; CDR3aa: CASSYSPQSSDSGYTF; CDR3nt: TGTGCCAGCAGTTACTCTCCCCAGTCCTCTGACTCTGGCTACACCTTC
j_gene: TRBJ2-1; abundance: NA; v_gene: TRBV27; d_gene: NA; CDR3aa: CASSSGNEQFF; CDR3nt: TGTGCCAGCAGTTCCGGCAATGAGCAGTTCTTC
j_gene: TRBJ2-3; abundance: NA; v_gene: TRBV7-6; d_gene: TRBD2; CDR3aa: CASSSRTSGRADTQYF; CDR3nt: TGTGCCAGCAGCTCCCGGACTAGCGGGAGGGCCGATACGCAGTATTTT
j_gene: TRBJ2-2; abundance: NA; v_gene: TRBV29-1; d_gene: NA; CDR3aa: CSAEADDRAGELFF; CDR3nt: TGCAGCGCCGAAGCGGATGATAGGGCCGGGGAGCTGTTTTTT
j_gene: TRBJ2-7; abundance: NA; v_gene: TRBV5-1; d_gene: NA; CDR3aa: CASSLVFPDTYEQYF; CDR3nt: TGCGCCAGCAGCTTGGTTTTTCCGGACACCTACGAGCAGTACTTC
j_gene: TRBJ2-7; abundance: NA; v_gene: TRBV7-2; d_gene: TRBD1; CDR3aa: CASSSWTGYEQYF; CDR3nt: TGTGCCAGCAGCTCATGGACAGGCTACGAGCAGTACTTC
j_gene: TRBJ2-7; abundance: once; v_gene: TRBV19; d_gene: TRBD2; CDR3aa: CASSIPGAAGFGYEQYF; CDR3nt: TGTGCCAGTAGTATCCCCGGGGCAGCGGGATTCGGGTACGAGCAGTACTTC
j_gene: TRBJ2-7; abundance: NA; v_gene: TRBV5-1; d_gene: NA; CDR3aa: CASHPPDRENYEQYF; CDR3nt: TGCGCCAGCCACCCCCCCGACCGGGAGAACTACGAGCAGTACTTC
j_gene: TRBJ1-3; abundance: NA; v_gene: TRBV23-1; d_gene: NA; CDR3aa: CASSQWRGGSGNTIYF; CDR3nt: TGCGCCAGCAGTCAATGGAGAGGGGGCTCTGGAAACACCATATATTTT
j_gene: TRBJ2-7; abundance: NA; v_gene: TRBV13; d_gene: NA; CDR3aa: CASSPGISYEQYF; CDR3nt: TGTGCCAGCAGCCCCGGGATCTCCTACGAGCAGTACTTC
j_gene: TRBJ1-2; abundance: NA; v_gene: TRBV18; d_gene: TRBD1; CDR3aa: CASSPRQGETNYGYTF; CDR3nt: TGTGCCAGCTCACCAAGACAGGGGGAAACTAACTATGGCTACACCTTC
j_gene: TRBJ1-1; abundance: NA; v_gene: TRBV28; d_gene: NA; CDR3aa: CASSRVGLNTEAFF; CDR3nt: TGTGCCAGCTCCAGGGTCGGCTTGAACACTGAAGCTTTCTTT
j_gene: TRBJ1-2; abundance: NA; v_gene: TRBV4-1; d_gene: TRBD1; CDR3aa: CASSQKDRASWGYTF; CDR3nt: TGCGCCAGCAGCCAAAAGGACAGGGCTTCGTGGGGCTACACCTTC
j_gene: TRBJ2-3; abundance: NA; v_gene: TRBV7-3; d_gene: NA; CDR3aa: CASSLTGGGTDTQYF; CDR3nt: TGTGCCAGCAGCTTAACCGGGGGAGGCACAGATACGCAGTATTTT
j_gene: TRBJ1-1; abundance: NA; v_gene: TRBV6-5; d_gene: NA; CDR3aa: CASSYSFGAEAFF; CDR3nt: TGTGCCAGCAGTTACTCGTTCGGGGCTGAAGCTTTCTTT
j_gene: TRBJ2-3; abundance: NA; v_gene: TRBV2; d_gene: TRBD2; CDR3aa: CASSERLAGYSTDTQYF; CDR3nt: TGTGCCAGCAGTGAACGACTAGCGGGGTACTCCACAGATACGCAGTATTTT
j_gene: TRBJ1-2; abundance: NA; v_gene: TRBV7-8; d_gene: NA; CDR3aa: CASSSAGLYGYTF; CDR3nt: TGTGCCAGCAGCTCGGCGGGACTCTATGGCTACACCTTC
j_gene: TRBJ1-1; abundance: NA; v_gene: TRBV30; d_gene: TRBD1; CDR3aa: CAVTYPGRGLSTEAFF; CDR3nt: TGTGCCGTTACGTACCCCGGCAGGGGGCTGAGCACTGAAGCTTTCTTT
j_gene: TRBJ1-6; abundance: NA; v_gene: TRBV4-1; d_gene: TRBD1; CDR3aa: CASSQGPGGYSPLHF; CDR3nt: TGCGCCAGCAGCCAAGGGCCAGGGGGCTATTCACCCCTCCACTTT
j_gene: TRBJ1-1; abundance: NA; v_gene: TRBV28; d_gene: NA; CDR3aa: CASSPRPWRNTEAFF; CDR3nt: TGTGCCAGCAGCCCCAGACCCTGGAGGAACACTGAAGCTTTCTTT
j_gene: TRBJ2-7; abundance: once; v_gene: TRBV19; d_gene: NA; CDR3aa: CASSWQGGYEQYF; CDR3nt: TGTGCCAGTAGTTGGCAGGGGGGCTACGAGCAGTACTTC
j_gene: TRBJ2-1; abundance: NA; v_gene: TRBV27; d_gene: TRBD1; CDR3aa: CASGEFGTASNEQFF; CDR3nt: TGTGCCAGCGGGGAATTTGGGACAGCTTCCAATGAGCAGTTCTTC
j_gene: TRBJ1-2; abundance: NA; v_gene: TRBV19; d_gene: NA; CDR3aa: CASSSEGGYYGYTF; CDR3nt: TGTGCCAGTAGTAGCGAGGGAGGCTACTATGGCTACACCTTC
j_gene: TRBJ2-7; abundance: NA; v_gene: TRBV6-1; d_gene: TRBD2; CDR3aa: CASSEGLGLALSYEQYF; CDR3nt: TGTGCCAGCAGTGAAGGATTAGGACTAGCCCTGTCCTACGAGCAGTACTTC
j_gene: TRBJ1-5; abundance: NA; v_gene: TRBV5-8; d_gene: NA; CDR3aa: CASSLVAEGNQPQHF; CDR3nt: TGTGCCAGCAGCTTGGTAGCAGAGGGCAATCAGCCCCAGCATTTT
j_gene: TRBJ2-1; abundance: NA; v_gene: TRBV11-3; d_gene: TRBD1; CDR3aa: CASRPRQGVYNEQFF; CDR3nt: TGTGCCAGCAGACCAAGACAGGGGGTATACAATGAGCAGTTCTTC